Here is one T cell receptor (beta chain) with its context. Its antigen is still unknown. V lost 4 bases, J lost 1 base, and 12 bases lay in between. The CDR3 has 15 residues. Germline values: CDR1 SGDLS, CDR2 YYNGEE. These data originate in a study of T cells in Graves' hyperthyroidism and ophthalmopathy. General observations from the study: Most expanded thyroid clonotypes above 0.001 also appeared in blood. The model foresaw ophthalmopathy a median roughly 6 months prior to onset.

Amplification of TCR beta CDR3 regions used RNA as the template. Researchers ran a first-round RT-PCR on the TCR CDR3 using the HTBI primer set. TCRdb passed the multiplex PCR reads through MiXCR, listing each CDR3 protein once. Of 620,000 or so distinct CDR3 sequences listed, about 15% were seen once; the top ten hold approximately 12%. Exclusion of patients followed from uncontrolled infection, other autoimmune disease, pregnancy or lactation. The clonotype was recovered from a woman aged 45-59 years with Graves' ophthalmopathy. V usage is TRBV9 and J usage is TRBJ2-1; D is uncertain. The specimen was blood. Here the CDR3 DNA reads TGTGCCAGCAGCCCCCAGCAGGTTTCCTACAATGAGCAGTTCTTC. It encodes CASSPQQVSYNEQFF.